The clone carrying this TCR beta chain came up a few times. Its matching antigen is unknown. A much larger clone lies a single base off, so this may be a read error. Then a second PCR, running roughly 6 to 12 cycles, was carried out with a sample-barcoded 5' primer and a J-beta primer mix. Using its own MiXCR run on the 5' RACE reads, TCRdb lists one record per CDR3 protein. The table has 650,000 to 700,000 distinct CDR3 sequences, approximately 52% seen once. Each donor had about 10 milliliters of peripheral blood drawn. The CDR3 is 14 residues long. This specimen belongs to a study of blood T cells in healthy people across ages. Whole-study results and caveats: Strong correlation was found linking TCR beta diversity to naive T cell percentage. Whereas aged donors had fewer naive CD4+ cells, long-lived donors had more of them and higher diversity. Leaving the PBMCs unsorted stopped any conclusive comparison of naive versus antigen-experienced cells.

Sequenced input: blood. This clonotype originated in a woman of 80 years or more in good health. The V gene is TRBV21-1, the J gene TRBJ2-7; the table's D call of TRBD1 was not tested on the DNA. TRBV21-1 is classified as a pseudogene. The CDR3 loop reads CASSKATAPDEQYF. For the CDR3, the DNA is TGTGCCAGCAGCAAAGCGACCGCGCCGGACGAGCAGTACTTC.